This T cell receptor beta chain comes out of a study of T cell responses to AZD1222 COVID-19 vaccine. Study-wide findings and caveats: Donor demographics were predominantly white British with a female majority; clonal diversity may be underestimated. Among vaccine-associated CD4 TCRs, coverage spanned spike, with dominance at 160-218 and 743-854. Increased Spike-specific TCR breadth and depth were observed after two AZD1222 doses.

A word on this clone: Its antigen remains unidentified.

Only in-frame clones appear in the TCRdb table, and some are missing; sequencing was by immunoSEQ multiplex PCR. The sample records 15,000 to 20,000 clones, approximately 89% being singletons. This receptor was taken from an adult who received the AZD1222 COVID-19 vaccine. The sequencing here drew on peripheral blood, taken 28 days after the second AZD1222 dose.

CDR3 coding DNA: TGTGCCAGCACCTTGGGGGGCTCTCAGCCCCAGCATTTT. It specifies CASTLGGSQPQHF. The V gene is TRBV12-3 or TRBV12-4, the J gene TRBJ1-5; D is perhaps TRBD1 (6 bases). The ends were cut back, 7 bases at V and 6 bases at J, with 13 bases in the middle. This CDR3 has 13 residues.